This TCR beta chain was recovered during a study of T-cell reconstitution after alpha-beta-depleted transplantation in children. Unique molecular identifiers featured in how the TCRbeta library was prepared. TCRdb independently ran MiXCR on the PCR reads; one entry per CDR3 protein. The data show some 600,000 distinct CDR3 sequences, approximately 16% seen once. This clonotype was seen ten or more times. V lost 3 bases, J lost 2 bases, and 10 bases lay in between. CDR3 length equals 14 residues. Germline CDR1 reads KGHDR; CDR2 reads SFDVKD. The chain joins TRBV24-1 to TRBJ2-7; D is undetermined. This specimen was PBMCs from the stem cell graft donor, taken from the stem cell graft. The receptor comes from a human donor who donated a stem cell graft to a child with acute myeloid leukemia. This CDR3 is CATSDPLRTYEQYF. The CDR3 DNA reads TGTGCCACCAGTGATCCCCTCAGGACCTACGAGCAGTACTTC.